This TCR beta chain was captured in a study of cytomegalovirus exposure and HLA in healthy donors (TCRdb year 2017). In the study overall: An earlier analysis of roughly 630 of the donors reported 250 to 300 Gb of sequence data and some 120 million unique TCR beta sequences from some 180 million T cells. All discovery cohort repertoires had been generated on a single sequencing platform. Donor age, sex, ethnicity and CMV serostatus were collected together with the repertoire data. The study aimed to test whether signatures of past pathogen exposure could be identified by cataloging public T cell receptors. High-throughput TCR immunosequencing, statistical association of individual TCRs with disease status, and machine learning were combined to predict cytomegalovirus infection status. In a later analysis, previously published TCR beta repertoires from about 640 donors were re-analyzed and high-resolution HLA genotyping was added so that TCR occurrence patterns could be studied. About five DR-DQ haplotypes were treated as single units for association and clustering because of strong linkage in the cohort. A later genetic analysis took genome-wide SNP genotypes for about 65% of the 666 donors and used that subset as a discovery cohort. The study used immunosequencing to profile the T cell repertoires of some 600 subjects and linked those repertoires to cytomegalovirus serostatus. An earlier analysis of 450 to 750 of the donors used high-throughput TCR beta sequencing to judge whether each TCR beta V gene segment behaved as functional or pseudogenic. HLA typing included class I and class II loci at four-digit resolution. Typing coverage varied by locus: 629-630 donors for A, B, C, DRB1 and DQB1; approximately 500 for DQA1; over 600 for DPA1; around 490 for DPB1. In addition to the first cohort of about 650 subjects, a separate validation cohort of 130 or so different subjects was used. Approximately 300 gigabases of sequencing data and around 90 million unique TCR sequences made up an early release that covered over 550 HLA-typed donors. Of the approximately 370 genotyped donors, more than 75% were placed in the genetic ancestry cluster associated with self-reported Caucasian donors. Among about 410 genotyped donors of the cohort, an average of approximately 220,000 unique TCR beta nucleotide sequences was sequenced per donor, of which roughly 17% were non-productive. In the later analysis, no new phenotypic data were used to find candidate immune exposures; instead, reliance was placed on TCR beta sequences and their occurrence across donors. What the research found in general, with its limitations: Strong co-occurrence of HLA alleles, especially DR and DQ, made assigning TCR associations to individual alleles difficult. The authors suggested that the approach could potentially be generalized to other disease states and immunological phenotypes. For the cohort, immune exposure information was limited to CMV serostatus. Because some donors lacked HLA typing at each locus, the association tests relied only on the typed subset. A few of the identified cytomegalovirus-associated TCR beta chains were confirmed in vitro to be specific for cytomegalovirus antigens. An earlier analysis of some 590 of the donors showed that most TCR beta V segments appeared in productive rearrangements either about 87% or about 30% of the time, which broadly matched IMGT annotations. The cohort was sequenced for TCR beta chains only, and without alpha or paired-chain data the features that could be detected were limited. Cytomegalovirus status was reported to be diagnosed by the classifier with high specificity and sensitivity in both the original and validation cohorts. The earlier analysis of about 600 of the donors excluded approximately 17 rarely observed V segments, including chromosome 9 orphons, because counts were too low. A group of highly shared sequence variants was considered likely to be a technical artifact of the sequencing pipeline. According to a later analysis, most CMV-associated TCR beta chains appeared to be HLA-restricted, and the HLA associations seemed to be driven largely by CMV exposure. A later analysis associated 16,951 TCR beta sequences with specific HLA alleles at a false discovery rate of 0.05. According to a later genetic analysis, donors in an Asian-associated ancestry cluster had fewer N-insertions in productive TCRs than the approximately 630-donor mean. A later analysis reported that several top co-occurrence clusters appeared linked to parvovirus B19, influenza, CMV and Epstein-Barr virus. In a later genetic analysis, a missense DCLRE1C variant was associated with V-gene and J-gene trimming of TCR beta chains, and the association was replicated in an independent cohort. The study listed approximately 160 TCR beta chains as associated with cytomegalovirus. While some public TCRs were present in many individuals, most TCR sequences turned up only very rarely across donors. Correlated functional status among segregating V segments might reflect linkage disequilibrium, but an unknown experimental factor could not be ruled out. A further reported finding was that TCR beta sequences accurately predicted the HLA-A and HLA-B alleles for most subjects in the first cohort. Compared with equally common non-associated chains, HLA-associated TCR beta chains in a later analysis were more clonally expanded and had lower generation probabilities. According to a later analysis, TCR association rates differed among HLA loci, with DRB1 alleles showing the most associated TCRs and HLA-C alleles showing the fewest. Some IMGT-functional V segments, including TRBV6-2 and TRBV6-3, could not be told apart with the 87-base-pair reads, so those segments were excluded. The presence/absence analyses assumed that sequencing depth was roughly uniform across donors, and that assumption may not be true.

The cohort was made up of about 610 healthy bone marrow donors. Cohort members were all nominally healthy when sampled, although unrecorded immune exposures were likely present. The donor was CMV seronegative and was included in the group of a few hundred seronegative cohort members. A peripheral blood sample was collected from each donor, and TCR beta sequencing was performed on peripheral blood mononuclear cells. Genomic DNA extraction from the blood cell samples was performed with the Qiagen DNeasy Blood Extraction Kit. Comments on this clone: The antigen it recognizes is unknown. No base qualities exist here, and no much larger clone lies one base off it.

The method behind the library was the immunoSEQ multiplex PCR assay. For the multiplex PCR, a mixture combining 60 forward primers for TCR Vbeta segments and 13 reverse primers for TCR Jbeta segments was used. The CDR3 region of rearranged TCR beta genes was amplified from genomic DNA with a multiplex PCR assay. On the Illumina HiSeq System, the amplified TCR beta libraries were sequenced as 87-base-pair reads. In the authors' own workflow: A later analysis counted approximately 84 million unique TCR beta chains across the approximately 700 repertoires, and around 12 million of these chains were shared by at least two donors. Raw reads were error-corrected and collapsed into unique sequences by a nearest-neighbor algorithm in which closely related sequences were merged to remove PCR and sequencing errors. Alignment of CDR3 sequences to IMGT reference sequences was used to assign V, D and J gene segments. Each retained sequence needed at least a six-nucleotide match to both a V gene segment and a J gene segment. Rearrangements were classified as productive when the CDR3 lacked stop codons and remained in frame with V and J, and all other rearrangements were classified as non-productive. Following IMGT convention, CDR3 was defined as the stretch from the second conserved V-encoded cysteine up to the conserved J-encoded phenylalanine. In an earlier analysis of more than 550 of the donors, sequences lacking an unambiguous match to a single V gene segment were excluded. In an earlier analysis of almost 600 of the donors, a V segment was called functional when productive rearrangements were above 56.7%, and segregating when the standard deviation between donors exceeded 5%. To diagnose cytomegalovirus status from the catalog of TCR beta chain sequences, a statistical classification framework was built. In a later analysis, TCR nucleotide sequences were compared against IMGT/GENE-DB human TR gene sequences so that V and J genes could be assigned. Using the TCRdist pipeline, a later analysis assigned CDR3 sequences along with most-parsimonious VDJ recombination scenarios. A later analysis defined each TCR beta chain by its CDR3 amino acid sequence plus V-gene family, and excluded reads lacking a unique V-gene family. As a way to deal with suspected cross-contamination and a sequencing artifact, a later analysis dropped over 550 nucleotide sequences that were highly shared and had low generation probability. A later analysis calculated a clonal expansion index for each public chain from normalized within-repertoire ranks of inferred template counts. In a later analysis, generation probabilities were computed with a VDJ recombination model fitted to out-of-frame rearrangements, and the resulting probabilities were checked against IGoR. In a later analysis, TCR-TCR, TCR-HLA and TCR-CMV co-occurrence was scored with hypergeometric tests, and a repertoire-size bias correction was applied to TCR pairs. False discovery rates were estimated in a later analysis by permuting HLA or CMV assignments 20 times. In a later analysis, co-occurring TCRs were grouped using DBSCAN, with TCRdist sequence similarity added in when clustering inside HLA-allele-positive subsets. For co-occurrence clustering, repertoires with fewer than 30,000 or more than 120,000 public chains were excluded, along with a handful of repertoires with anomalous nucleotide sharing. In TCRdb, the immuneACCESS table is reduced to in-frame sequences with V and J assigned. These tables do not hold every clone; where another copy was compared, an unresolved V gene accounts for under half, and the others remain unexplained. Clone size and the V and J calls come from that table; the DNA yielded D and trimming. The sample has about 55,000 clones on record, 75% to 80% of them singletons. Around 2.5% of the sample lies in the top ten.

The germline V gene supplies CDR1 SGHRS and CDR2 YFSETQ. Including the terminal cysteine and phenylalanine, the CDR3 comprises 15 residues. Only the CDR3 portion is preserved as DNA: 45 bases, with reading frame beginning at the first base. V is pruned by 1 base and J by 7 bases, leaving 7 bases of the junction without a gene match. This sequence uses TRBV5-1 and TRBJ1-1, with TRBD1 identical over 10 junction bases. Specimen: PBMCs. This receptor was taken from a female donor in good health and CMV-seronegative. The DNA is TGCGCCAGCAGCTTGAATTCCGGGACAGGGGATGAAGCTTTCTTT. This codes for CASSLNSGTGDEAFF.